This T cell receptor (beta chain) emerged from a study of molecular identifiers for immune sequencing clone quantification. Both previously described methods and listed TCR primers were employed to make bulk TCR libraries. TCRdb fed the PCR reads into MiXCR, producing one record per CDR3 protein. This table holds about 63,000 distinct CDR3 sequences, under 20% found once. Regarding this clonotype: Its antigen is as yet unknown. One base away lies a much larger clone, so this may be a sequencing read error.

Findings and limits, study-wide: Over 98% of effector molecules, but under 1% in naive cells, were held by clones with more than 20 RNA copies.

V was shortened by 3 bases and J by 9 bases, with 15 bases between the two germline ends. Germline V CDR1 and CDR2: LGHNT, FRNRAP. The CDR3 consists of 13 residues. Source material: naive CD8+ T cells from blood, with Jurkat cell RNA spiked in. Regarding subset: FACS-sorted CD8+CD4-CCR7+CD45RA+ naive T cells. The sequence came from a human donor in good health. Some libraries in this study had Jurkat cell RNA spiked in. The J gene is TRBJ2-7, the V gene TRBV12-5, with D possibly being TRBD2 (5 bases). CDR3 nucleotides: TGTGCTAGTGGTTTCGGACTTGCGGGTGGGCAGTACTTC. Protein product: CASGFGLAGGQYF.